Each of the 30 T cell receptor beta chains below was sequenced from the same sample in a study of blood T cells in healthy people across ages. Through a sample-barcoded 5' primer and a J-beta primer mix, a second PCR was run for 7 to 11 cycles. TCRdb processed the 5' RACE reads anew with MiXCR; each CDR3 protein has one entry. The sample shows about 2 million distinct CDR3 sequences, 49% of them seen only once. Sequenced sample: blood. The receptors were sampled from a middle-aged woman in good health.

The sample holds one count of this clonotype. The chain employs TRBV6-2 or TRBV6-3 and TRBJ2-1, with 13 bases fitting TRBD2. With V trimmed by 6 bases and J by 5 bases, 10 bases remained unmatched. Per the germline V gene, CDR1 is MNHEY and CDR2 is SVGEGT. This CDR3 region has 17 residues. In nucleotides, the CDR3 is TGTGCCAGCAGACGAGGGACTAGCGGGGTTGGGAACAATGAGCAGTTCTTC. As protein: CASRRGTSGVGNNEQFF.

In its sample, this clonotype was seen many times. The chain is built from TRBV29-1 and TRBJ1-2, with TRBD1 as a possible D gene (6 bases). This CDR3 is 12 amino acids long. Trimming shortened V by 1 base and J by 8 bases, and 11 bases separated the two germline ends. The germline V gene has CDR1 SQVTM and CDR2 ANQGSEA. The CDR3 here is CSVEADSRGYTF. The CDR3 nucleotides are TGCAGCGTTGAAGCGGACAGCAGAGGCTACACCTTC.

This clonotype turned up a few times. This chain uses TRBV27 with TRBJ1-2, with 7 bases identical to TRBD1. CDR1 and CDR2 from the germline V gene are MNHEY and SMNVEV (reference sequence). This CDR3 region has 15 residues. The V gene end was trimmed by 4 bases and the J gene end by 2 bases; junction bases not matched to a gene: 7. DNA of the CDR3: TGTGCCAGCAGTTCCGTGGCAGGGGGGAACTATGGCTACACCTTC. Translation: CASSSVAGGNYGYTF.

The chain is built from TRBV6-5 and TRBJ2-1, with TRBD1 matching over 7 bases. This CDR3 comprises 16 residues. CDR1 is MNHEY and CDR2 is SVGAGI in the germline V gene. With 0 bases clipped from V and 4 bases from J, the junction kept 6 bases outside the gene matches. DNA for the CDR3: TGTGCCAGCAGTTACTCGTCACAGGGGAGATACAATGAGCAGTTCTTC. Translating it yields CASSYSSQGRYNEQFF.

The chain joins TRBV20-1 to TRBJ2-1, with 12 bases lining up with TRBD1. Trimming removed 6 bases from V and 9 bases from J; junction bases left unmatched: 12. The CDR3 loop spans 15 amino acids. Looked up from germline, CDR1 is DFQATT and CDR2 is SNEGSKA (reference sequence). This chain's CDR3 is CSATRPGQGAGEQFF. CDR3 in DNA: TGCAGTGCAACCAGACCGGGACAGGGGGCGGGTGAGCAGTTCTTC.

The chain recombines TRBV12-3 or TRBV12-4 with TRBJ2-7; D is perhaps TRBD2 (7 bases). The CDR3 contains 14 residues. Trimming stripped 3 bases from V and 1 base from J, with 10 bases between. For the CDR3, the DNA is TGTGCCAGCAGTTTGCGGGGGCGGTCCTACGAGCAGTACTTC. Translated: CASSLRGRSYEQYF.

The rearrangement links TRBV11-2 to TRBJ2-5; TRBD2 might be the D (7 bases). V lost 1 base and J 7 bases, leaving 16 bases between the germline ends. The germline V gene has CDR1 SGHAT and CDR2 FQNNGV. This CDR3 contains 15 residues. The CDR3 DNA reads TGTGCCAGCAGCTTAGCTGGGGGGGGGCCCCCGACCCAGTACTTC. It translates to CASSLAGGGPPTQYF.

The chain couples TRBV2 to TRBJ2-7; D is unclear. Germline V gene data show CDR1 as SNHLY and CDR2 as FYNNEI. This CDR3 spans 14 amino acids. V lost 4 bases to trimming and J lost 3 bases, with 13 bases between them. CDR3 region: CASSARNIHYEQYF. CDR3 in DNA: TGTGCCAGCAGTGCGAGGAACATCCACTACGAGCAGTACTTC.

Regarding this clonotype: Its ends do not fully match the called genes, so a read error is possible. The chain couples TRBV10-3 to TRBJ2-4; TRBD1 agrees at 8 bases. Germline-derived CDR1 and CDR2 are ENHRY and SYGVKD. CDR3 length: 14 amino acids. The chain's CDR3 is CAISPAGQANEQHF. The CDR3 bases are TGTGCCATCAGTCCGGCGGGACAGGCCAACGAGCAGCACTTC.

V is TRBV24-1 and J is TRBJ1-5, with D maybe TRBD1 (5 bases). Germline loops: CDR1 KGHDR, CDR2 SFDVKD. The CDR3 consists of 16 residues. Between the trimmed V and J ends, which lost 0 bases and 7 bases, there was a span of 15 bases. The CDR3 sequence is CATSDLQSGFRQPQHF. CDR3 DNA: TGTGCCACCAGTGATTTGCAATCAGGGTTTCGGCAGCCCCAGCATTTT.

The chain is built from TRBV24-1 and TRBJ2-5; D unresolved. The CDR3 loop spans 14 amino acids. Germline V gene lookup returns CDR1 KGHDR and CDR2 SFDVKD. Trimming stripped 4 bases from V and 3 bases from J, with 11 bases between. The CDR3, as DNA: TGTGCCACCAGTGACCCGGACGGTAAAGAGACCCAGTACTTC. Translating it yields CATSDPDGKETQYF.

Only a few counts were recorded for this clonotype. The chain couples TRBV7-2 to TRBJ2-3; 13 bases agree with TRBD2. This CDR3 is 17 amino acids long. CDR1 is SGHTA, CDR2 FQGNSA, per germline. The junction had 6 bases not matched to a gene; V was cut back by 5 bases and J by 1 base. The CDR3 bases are TGTGCCAGCAGCCCGCGAGGACTAGCGGGGGGCACAGATACGCAGTATTTT. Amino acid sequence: CASSPRGLAGGTDTQYF.

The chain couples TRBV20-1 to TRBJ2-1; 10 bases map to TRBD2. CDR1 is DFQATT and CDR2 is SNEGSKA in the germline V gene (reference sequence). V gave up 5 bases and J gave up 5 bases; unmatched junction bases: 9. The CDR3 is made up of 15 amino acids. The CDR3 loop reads CSAGRGTSAHNEQFF. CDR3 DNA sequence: TGCAGTGCTGGACGAGGGACTAGCGCCCACAATGAGCAGTTCTTC.

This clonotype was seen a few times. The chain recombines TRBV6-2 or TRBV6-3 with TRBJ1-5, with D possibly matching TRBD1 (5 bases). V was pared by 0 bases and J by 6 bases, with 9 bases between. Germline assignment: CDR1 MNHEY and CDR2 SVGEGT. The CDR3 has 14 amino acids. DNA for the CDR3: TGTGCCAGCAGTTACTCGGGGCCCGTTCAGCCCCAGCATTTT. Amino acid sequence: CASSYSGPVQPQHF.

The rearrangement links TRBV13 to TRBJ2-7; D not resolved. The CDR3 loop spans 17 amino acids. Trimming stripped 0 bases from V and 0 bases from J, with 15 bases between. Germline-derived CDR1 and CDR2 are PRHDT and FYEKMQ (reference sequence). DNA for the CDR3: TGTGCCAGCAGCTTAGGAACCCCTAAGGCCCCCTCCTACGAGCAGTACTTC. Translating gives CASSLGTPKAPSYEQYF. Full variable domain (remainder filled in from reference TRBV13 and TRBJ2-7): AAGVIQSPRHLIKEKRETATLKCYPIPRHDTVYWYQQGPGQDPQFLISFYEKMQSDKGSIPDRFSAQQFSDYHSELNMSSLELGDSALYFCASSLGTPKAPSYEQYFGPGTRLTVT.

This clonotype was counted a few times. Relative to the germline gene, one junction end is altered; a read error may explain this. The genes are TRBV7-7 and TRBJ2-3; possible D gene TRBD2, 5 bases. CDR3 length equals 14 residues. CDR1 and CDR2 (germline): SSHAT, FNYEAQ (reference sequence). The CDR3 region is CASSADGDTDTQYF. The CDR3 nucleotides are TGTGCTAGCAGCGCGGACGGGGACACAGATACGCAGTATTTT. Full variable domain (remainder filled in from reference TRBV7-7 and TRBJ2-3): GAGVSQSPRYKVTKRGQDVTLRCDPISSHATLYWYQQALGQGPEFLTYFNYEAQPDKSGLPSDRFSAERPEGSISTLTIQRTEQRDSAMYRCASSADGDTDTQYFGPGTRLTVL.

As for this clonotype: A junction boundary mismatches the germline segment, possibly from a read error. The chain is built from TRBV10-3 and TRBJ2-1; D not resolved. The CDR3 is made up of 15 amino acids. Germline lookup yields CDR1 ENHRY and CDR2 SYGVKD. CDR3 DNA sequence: TGCGCCATCAGAATGTATGGTGAAGGTGGTAATGAGCAGTTCTTC. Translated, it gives CAIRMYGEGGNEQFF.

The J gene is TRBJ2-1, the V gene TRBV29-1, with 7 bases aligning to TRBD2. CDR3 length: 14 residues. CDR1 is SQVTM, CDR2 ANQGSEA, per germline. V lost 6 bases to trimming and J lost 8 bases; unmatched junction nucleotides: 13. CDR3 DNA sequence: TGCAGCGTCGGCGGGGGTTGGGGTCGGGATGAGCAGTTCTTC. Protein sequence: CSVGGGWGRDEQFF.

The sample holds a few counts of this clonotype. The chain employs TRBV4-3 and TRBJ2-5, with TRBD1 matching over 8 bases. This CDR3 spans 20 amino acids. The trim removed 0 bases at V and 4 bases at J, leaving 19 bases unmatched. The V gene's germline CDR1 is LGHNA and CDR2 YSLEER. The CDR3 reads CASSQDLGQGAGRSRETQYF. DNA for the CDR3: TGCGCCAGCAGCCAAGATCTGGGTCAGGGGGCAGGGAGGTCTCGAGAGACCCAGTACTTC.

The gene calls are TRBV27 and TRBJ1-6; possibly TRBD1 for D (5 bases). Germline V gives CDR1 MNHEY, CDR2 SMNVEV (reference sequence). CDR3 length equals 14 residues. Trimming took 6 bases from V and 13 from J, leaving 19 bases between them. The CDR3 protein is CASRPGTPFVPLHF. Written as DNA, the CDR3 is TGTGCCAGCAGGCCCGGGACCCCTTTCGTCCCCCTCCACTTT.

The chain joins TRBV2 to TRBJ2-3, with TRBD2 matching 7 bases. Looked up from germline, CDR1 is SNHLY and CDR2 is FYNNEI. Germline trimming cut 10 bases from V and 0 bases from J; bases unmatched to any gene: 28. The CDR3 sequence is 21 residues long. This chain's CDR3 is CATIRPPSRTGGYTSTDTQYF. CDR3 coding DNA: TGTGCCACCATCCGACCCCCATCTAGGACGGGGGGATACACTAGCACAGATACGCAGTATTTT.

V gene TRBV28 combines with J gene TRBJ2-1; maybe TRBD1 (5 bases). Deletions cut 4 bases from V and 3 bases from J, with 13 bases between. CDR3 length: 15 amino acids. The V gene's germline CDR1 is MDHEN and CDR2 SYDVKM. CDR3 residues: CASSSQAVLYNEQFF. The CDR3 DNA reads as TGTGCCAGCAGTTCACAGGCGGTTCTCTACAATGAGCAGTTCTTC.

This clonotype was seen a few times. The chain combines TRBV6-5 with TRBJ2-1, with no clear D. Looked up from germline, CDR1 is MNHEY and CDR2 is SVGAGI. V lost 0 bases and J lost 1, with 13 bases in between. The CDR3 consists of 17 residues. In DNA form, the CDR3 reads TGTGCCAGCAGTTACTCGATCCGTTCTCCTTCCTACAATGAGCAGTTCTTC. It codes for CASSYSIRSPSYNEQFF.

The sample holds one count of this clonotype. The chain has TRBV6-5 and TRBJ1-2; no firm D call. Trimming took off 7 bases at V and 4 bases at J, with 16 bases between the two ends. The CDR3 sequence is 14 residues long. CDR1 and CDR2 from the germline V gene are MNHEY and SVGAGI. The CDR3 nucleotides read TGTGCCAGCAAGAGTGAACGGTTCGCCTATGGCTACACCTTC. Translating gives CASKSERFAYGYTF.

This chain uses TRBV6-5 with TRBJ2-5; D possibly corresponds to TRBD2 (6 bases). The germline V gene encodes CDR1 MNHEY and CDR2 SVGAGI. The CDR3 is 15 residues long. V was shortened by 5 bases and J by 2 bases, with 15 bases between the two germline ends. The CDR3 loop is CASSVAEGRQETQYF. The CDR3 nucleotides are TGTGCCAGCAGTGTAGCGGAGGGTCGTCAAGAGACCCAGTACTTC.

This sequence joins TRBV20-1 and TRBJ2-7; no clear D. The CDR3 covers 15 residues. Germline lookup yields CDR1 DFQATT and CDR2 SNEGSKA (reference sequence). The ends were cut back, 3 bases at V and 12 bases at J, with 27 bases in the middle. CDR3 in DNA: TGCAGTGCTAGCCACCCCACGTCTCGAACGGAGACCCGGTACTTC. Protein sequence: CSASHPTSRTETRYF.

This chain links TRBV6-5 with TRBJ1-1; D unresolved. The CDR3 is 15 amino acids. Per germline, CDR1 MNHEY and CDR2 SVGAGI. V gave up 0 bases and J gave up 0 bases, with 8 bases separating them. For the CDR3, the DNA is TGTGCCAGCAGTTACTCCGACGGGGTGAACACTGAAGCTTTCTTT. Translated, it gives CASSYSDGVNTEAFF.

CDR3 coding DNA: TGTGCCAGCAGTTTTAGTTCCAGAGCCGTCTCCTACGAGCAGTACTTC. Its translation: CASSFSSRAVSYEQYF. The V call is TRBV27, the J call TRBJ2-7; no reliable D call. Between the trimmed V and J ends, which lost 3 bases and 0 bases, there was a span of 15 bases. Germline loops: CDR1 MNHEY, CDR2 SMNVEV (reference sequence). The CDR3 has 16 residues.

CDR3 amino acids: CASNTRTGQVGSPLHF. In DNA form, the CDR3 reads TGTGCCAGCAACACCCGGACAGGGCAAGTTGGATCACCCCTCCACTTT. This rearrangement joins TRBV2 to TRBJ1-6, with 8 bases fitting TRBD1. This CDR3 spans 16 amino acids. With 7 bases clipped from V and 10 bases from J, the junction kept 15 bases outside the gene matches. The V gene's germline CDR1 is SNHLY and CDR2 FYNNEI.

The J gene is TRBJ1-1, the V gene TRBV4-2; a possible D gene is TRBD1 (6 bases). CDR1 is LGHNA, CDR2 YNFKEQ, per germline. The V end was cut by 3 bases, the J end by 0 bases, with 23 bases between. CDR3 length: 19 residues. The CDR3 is CASSQGGRGPEAMNTEAFF. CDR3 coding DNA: TGTGCCAGCAGCCAGGGAGGCAGGGGTCCAGAAGCAATGAACACTGAAGCTTTCTTT.